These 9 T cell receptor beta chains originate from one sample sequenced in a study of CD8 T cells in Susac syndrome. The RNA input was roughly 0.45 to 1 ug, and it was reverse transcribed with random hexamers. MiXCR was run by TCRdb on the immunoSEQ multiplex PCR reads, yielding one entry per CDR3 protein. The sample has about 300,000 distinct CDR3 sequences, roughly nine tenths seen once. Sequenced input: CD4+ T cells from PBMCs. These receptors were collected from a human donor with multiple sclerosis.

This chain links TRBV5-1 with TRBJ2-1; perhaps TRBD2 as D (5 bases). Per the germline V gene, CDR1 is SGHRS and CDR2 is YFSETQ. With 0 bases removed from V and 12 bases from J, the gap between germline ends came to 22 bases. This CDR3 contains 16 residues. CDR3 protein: CASSLGADSLMGGQFF. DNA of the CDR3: TGCGCCAGCAGCTTGGGGGCGGACTCGCTTATGGGTGGGCAGTTCTTC.

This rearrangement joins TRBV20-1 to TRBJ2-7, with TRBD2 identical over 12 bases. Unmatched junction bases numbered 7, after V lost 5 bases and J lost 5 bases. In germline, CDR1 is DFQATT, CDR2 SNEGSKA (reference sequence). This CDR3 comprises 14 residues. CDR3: CSALTSGRWDEQYF. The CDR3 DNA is TGCAGTGCTCTTACTAGCGGGAGGTGGGACGAGCAGTACTTC.

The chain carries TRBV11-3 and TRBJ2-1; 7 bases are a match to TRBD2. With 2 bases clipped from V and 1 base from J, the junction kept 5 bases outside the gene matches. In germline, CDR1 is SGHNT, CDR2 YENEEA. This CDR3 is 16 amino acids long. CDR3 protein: CASSLFLGGSYNEQFF. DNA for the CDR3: TGTGCCAGCAGCTTATTTTTGGGGGGGTCCTACAATGAGCAGTTCTTC.

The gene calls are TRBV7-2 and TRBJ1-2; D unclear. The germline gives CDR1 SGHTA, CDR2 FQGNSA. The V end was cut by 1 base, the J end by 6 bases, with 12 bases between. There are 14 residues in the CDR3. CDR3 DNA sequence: TGTGCCAGCAGCTTAGTCCAGGTAGCAAATGGCTACACCTTC. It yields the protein CASSLVQVANGYTF.

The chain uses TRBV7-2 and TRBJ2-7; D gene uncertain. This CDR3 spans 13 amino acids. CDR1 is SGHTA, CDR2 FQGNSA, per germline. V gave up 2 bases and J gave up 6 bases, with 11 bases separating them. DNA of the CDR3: TGTGCCAGCAGCTTATCATGGTCACGCGAGCAGTACTTC. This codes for CASSLSWSREQYF.

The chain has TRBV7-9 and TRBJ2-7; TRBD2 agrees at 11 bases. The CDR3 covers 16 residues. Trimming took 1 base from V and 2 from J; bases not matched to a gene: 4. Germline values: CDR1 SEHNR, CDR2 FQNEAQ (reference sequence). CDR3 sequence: CASSLGTSGRPYEQYF. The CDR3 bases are TGTGCCAGCAGCTTAGGAACTAGCGGGAGACCCTACGAGCAGTACTTC.

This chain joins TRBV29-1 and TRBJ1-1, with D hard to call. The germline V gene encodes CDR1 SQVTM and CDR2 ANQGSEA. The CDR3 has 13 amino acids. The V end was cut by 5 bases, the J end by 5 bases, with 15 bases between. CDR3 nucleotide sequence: TGCAGCGTTCTCGTGGGGTACTTTACTGAAGCTTTCTTT. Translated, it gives CSVLVGYFTEAFF.

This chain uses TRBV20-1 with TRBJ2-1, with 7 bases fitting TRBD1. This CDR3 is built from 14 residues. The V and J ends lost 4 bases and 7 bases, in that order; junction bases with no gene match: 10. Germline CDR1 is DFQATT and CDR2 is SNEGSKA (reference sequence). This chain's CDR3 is CSANYRGQRNEQFF. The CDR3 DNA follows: TGCAGTGCTAACTACAGGGGTCAGCGGAATGAGCAGTTCTTC.

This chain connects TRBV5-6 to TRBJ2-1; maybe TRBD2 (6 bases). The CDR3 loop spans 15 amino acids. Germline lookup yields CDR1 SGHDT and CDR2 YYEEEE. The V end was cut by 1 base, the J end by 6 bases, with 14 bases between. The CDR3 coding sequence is TGTGCCAGCAGCTTGTCGGGGGTTTCCCCCAATGAGCAGTTCTTC. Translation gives CASSLSGVSPNEQFF.